These T cell receptor beta chains were read from a single sample in a study of blood T cells in healthy people across ages. TCRdb reprocessed the 5' RACE reads via MiXCR and lists one record per CDR3 protein. The repertoire consists of around 2 million distinct CDR3 sequences, with approximately 39% occurring once and the leading ten covering more than 20%. The sample comprised blood. The receptors here all came from a human donor in good health. CDR3s include the opening cysteine and the closing phenylalanine or tryptophan. The order of the fields is CDR3 DNA, CDR3 protein, V gene, clone size, D gene, J gene, CDR3 length. The D gene is left open where the match is weak. Only some rows state a clone size, as once, few, many or a class for expanded clones.

DNA: TGTGCCAGCAGCTTAATTGGGACTAGCGGGGAAGAGACCCAGTACTTC; CDR3: CASSLIGTSGEETQYF; V: TRBV3-1; size: -; D: TRBD2; J: TRBJ2-5; length: 16
DNA: TGCAGTGCTAGCTCGGGCGGCAATCAGCCCCAGCATTTT; CDR3: CSASSGGNQPQHF; V: TRBV20-1; size: -; D: -; J: TRBJ1-5; length: 13
DNA: TGTGCCATCCGGGGGACGGACACAGATACGCAGTATTTT; CDR3: CAIRGTDTDTQYF; V: TRBV10-3; size: few; D: -; J: TRBJ2-3; length: 13
DNA: TGCGCCAGCAGCCAAGACCGAGACCCACTAGCGGGGGGATTCACCGGGGAGCTGTTTTTT; CDR3: CASSQDRDPLAGGFTGELFF; V: TRBV4-3; size: once; D: TRBD2; J: TRBJ2-2; length: 20
DNA: TGTGCCACCGGGACAGGGCAATACAATGAGCAGTTCTTC; CDR3: CATGTGQYNEQFF; V: TRBV10-3; size: few; D: TRBD1; J: TRBJ2-1; length: 13
DNA: TGCGCCAGCAGTCAGGGACAGACAACCTATGGCTACACCTTC; CDR3: CASSQGQTTYGYTF; V: TRBV5-1; size: -; D: TRBD1; J: TRBJ1-2; length: 14
DNA: TGCACCAGCAGCCCCTCAGGTTACACAGATACGCAGTATTTT; CDR3: CTSSPSGYTDTQYF; V: TRBV4-1; size: -; D: -; J: TRBJ2-3; length: 14
DNA: TGTGCCAGCAGCCAAGTTATAGAGGGGAGTCGACAAGAGACCCAGTACTTC; CDR3: CASSQVIEGSRQETQYF; V: TRBV4-2; size: -; D: -; J: TRBJ2-5; length: 17
DNA: TGCGCCAGCAGCCAAGGGAGATACGATGGAGATACGCAGTATTTT; CDR3: CASSQGRYDGDTQYF; V: TRBV4-3; size: few; D: -; J: TRBJ2-3; length: 15
DNA: TGTGCCAGCAGTTTAGTTGCGAGTTGGCGGGTCGGGAATGAGCAGTTCTTC; CDR3: CASSLVASWRVGNEQFF; V: TRBV27; size: many; D: -; J: TRBJ2-1; length: 17
DNA: TGCGCCAGCAGCTTAATGGCAGGGGCTATCTTCTCCTACGAGCAGTACTTC; CDR3: CASSLMAGAIFSYEQYF; V: TRBV5-1; size: few; D: -; J: TRBJ2-7; length: 17
DNA: TGTGCCAGCAGCTGGGGAACTACCCGAAACCAAGAGACCCAGTACTTC; CDR3: CASSWGTTRNQETQYF; V: TRBV6-1; size: few; D: -; J: TRBJ2-5; length: 16
DNA: TGTGCCAGCAGCACCCGGACTAGCGGGGGGGCAGATACGCAGTATTTT; CDR3: CASSTRTSGGADTQYF; V: TRBV7-2; size: -; D: TRBD2; J: TRBJ2-3; length: 16
DNA: TGTGCCAGCAGTGGGCTCTCTGGGGCCAACGTCCTGACTTTC; CDR3: CASSGLSGANVLTF; V: TRBV7-3; size: many; D: -; J: TRBJ2-6; length: 14
DNA: TGTGCCAGCAGTTTTACAGGGGGCAGCGGTGAAAAACTGTTTTTT; CDR3: CASSFTGGSGEKLFF; V: TRBV6-6; size: once; D: TRBD1; J: TRBJ1-4; length: 15
DNA: TGCAGTGCTAGGAGTGACAGGGATAATTCACCCCTCCACTTT; CDR3: CSARSDRDNSPLHF; V: TRBV20-1; size: few; D: TRBD1; J: TRBJ1-6; length: 14
DNA: TGTGCCAGCAGTTACCAGCAGGGGCGGTGGGAGACCCAGTACTTC; CDR3: CASSYQQGRWETQYF; V: TRBV6-5; size: few; D: -; J: TRBJ2-5; length: 15
DNA: TGTGCCAGCAGCTTAGGGGACAGGGCCTACCAAGAGACCCAGTACTTC; CDR3: CASSLGDRAYQETQYF; V: TRBV7-9; size: -; D: TRBD1; J: TRBJ2-5; length: 16
DNA: TGTGCCAGCACCCGGACAGGGGGCGCGGGCACAGATACGCAGTATTTT; CDR3: CASTRTGGAGTDTQYF; V: TRBV5-6; size: few; D: TRBD1; J: TRBJ2-3; length: 16
DNA: TGCAGCGTTCCATGGGGGGGGGATTACAATGAGCAGTTCTTC; CDR3: CSVPWGGDYNEQFF; V: TRBV29-1; size: few; D: TRBD2; J: TRBJ2-1; length: 14
DNA: TGTGCCAGCAGCCAGGGACAGGGAAACTACTACGAGCAGTACTTC; CDR3: CASSQGQGNYYEQYF; V: TRBV9; size: few; D: TRBD1; J: TRBJ2-7; length: 15
DNA: TGTGCCACCAGCAGTGTCGGGGAGATCGAGACCCAGTACTTC; CDR3: CATSSVGEIETQYF; V: TRBV15; size: few; D: -; J: TRBJ2-5; length: 14
DNA: TGTGCCACCAGTGATTTTTGGGACAGTCACAATGAGCAGTTCTTC; CDR3: CATSDFWDSHNEQFF; V: TRBV24-1; size: once; D: TRBD1; J: TRBJ2-1; length: 15
DNA: TGTGCCAGCAGCTCCGCCCTGGGTCGGGACGCCTACAATGAGCAGTTCTTC; CDR3: CASSSALGRDAYNEQFF; V: TRBV7-9; size: once; D: -; J: TRBJ2-1; length: 17
DNA: TGTGCCATCAGGGCAAGGGACACTGAAGCTTTCTTT; CDR3: CAIRARDTEAFF; V: TRBV10-3; size: few; D: -; J: TRBJ1-1; length: 12
DNA: TGTGCCAGCAGTTACTCGATATGGGGAAGCGCCGAGGGATCACCCCTCCACTTT; CDR3: CASSYSIWGSAEGSPLHF; V: TRBV6-5; size: -; D: -; J: TRBJ1-6; length: 18
DNA: TGCAGCGGAAGCCGGGGACAGGCGGAAGGGTCCCAGTACTTC; CDR3: CSGSRGQAEGSQYF; V: TRBV29-1; size: -; D: TRBD1; J: TRBJ2-5; length: 14
DNA: TGTGCCAGCAGCGGTCCCCTAGCGGGGGGGCTTGGGGAGCAGTTCTTC; CDR3: CASSGPLAGGLGEQFF; V: TRBV9; size: -; D: TRBD2; J: TRBJ2-1; length: 16
DNA: TGTGCCAGCCATGCCGGCGCGGGAGCGAACACCGGGGAGCTGTTTTTT; CDR3: CASHAGAGANTGELFF; V: TRBV6-2/TRBV6-3; size: -; D: TRBD2; J: TRBJ2-2; length: 16
DNA: TGTGCCATCAGTGAGTCAGGGCAGGACTACAATGAGCAGTACTTC; CDR3: CAISESGQDYNEQYF; V: TRBV10-3; size: -; D: -; J: TRBJ2-7; length: 15
DNA: TGCAGTGCCGAAGTCCGGGACGGAATATACGAGCAGTACTTC; CDR3: CSAEVRDGIYEQYF; V: TRBV20-1; size: -; D: -; J: TRBJ2-7; length: 14